These T cell receptor beta chains were read from a single sample in a study of shared clonotypes between healthy human individuals. Profiling relied on immunoSEQ multiplex PCR, and the TCRdb table lists in-frame clones only, not all of them. The sample has fewer than 850,000 clones; 96% are singletons. Specimen: naive CD8+ T cells sorted from blood. The source is a man aged 25-45 years in good health. CDR3s include the opening cysteine and the closing phenylalanine or tryptophan. The D gene is left open where the match is weak. Part of the rows lack a size; the others show once, few, many or a class for expanded clones.

TRBJ2-3,.,TRBV7-9,.,CASSLGVRPSTDTQYF,TGTGCCAGCAGCTTAGGGGTTAGACCCAGCACAGATACGCAGTATTTT
TRBJ2-5,.,TRBV7-9,.,CASSSEGQQETQYF,TGTGCCAGCAGCTCCGAGGGGCAGCAAGAGACCCAGTACTTC
TRBJ2-5,.,TRBV6-6,.,CASSYSQGTQETQYF,TGTGCCAGCAGTTACTCGCAGGGAACCCAAGAGACCCAGTACTTC
TRBJ2-7,TRBD1,TRBV19,.,CASSLFGTADPYEQYF,TGTGCCAGTAGCTTGTTCGGGACAGCGGATCCCTACGAGCAGTACTTC
TRBJ2-7,TRBD2,TRBV7-9,.,CASSKTSGRAYEQYF,TGTGCCAGCAGCAAGACTAGCGGGAGAGCGTACGAGCAGTACTTC
TRBJ2-5,TRBD1,TRBV5-1,.,CASSLEQGAPETQYF,TGCGCCAGCAGCTTGGAACAGGGGGCTCCAGAGACCCAGTACTTC
TRBJ1-1,.,TRBV7-2,once,CASSFAGLNTEAFF,TGTGCCAGCAGCTTCGCAGGGTTGAACACTGAAGCTTTCTTT
TRBJ2-7,.,TRBV4-1,.,CASSQSNEQYF,TGCGCCAGCAGCCAATCGAACGAGCAGTACTTC
TRBJ2-7,TRBD1,TRBV5-6,once,CASSLSGTGLIADTYEQYF,TGTGCCAGCAGCCTATCCGGGACAGGGTTGATAGCGGATACCTACGAGCAGTACTTC
TRBJ2-7,TRBD2,TRBV4-3,once,CASSQGMAGGHEQYF,TGCGCCAGCAGCCAAGGAATGGCGGGAGGACACGAGCAGTACTTC
TRBJ2-7,TRBD2,TRBV29-1,.,CSVELAGERPYEQYF,TGCAGCGTTGAATTAGCGGGAGAACGTCCCTACGAGCAGTACTTC
TRBJ2-5,.,TRBV6-6,.,CASSYSRGTETQYF,TGTGCCAGCAGTTACTCTCGCGGGACGGAGACCCAGTACTTC
TRBJ2-7,.,TRBV11-1,.,CASSSKAGFSEQYF,TGTGCCAGCAGCTCAAAAGCAGGGTTTAGCGAGCAGTACTTC
TRBJ2-7,TRBD2,TRBV29-1,.,CSVCGTSGSYEQYF,TGCAGCGTCTGCGGGACTAGCGGATCCTACGAGCAGTACTTC
TRBJ1-2,.,TRBV29-1,.,CSVDASGAGGYTF,TGCAGCGTTGATGCTAGCGGGGCCGGTGGCTACACCTTC
TRBJ2-1,.,TRBV4-1,.,CASSPLISSYNEQFF,TGCGCCAGCAGCCCTCTTATTAGCTCCTACAATGAGCAGTTCTTC